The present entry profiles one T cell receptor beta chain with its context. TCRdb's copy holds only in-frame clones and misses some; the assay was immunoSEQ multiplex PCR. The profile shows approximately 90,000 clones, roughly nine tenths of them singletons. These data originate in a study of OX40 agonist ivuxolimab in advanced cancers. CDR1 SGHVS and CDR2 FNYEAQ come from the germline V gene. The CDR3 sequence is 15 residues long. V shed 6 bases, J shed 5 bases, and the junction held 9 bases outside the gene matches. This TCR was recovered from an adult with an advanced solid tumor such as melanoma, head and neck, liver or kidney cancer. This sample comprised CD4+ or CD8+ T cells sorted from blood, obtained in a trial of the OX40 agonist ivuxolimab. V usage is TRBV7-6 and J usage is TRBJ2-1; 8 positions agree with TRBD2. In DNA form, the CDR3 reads TGTGCCAGCAGGCGAAGCGGGAGATCTGACAATGAGCAGTTCTTC. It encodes CASRRSGRSDNEQFF.